This TCR beta chain came from a study of Graves' ophthalmopathy and Graves' hyperthyroidism. Study outcomes and limitations: The model's ophthalmopathy progression predictions had more than 55% sensitivity and 72.22% specificity. Clonotypes were expanded in thyroid at above 0.001 frequency, and most also appeared in blood.

There are many counts of this clonotype. Antigen: not known. Trimming stripped 4 bases from V and 5 bases from J, with 22 bases between. The CDR3 has 17 residues. Germline assignment: CDR1 KGHDR and CDR2 SFDVKD. TCR beta CDR3 regions were amplified from RNA transcripts. After a first-round RT-PCR with HTBI primers, a second-round multiplex PCR was run. TCRdb reanalysed the multiplex PCR reads using MiXCR and keeps one entry per CDR3 protein. The sample lists roughly 420,000 distinct CDR3 sequences, 21% seen once, with around 3.2% in the top ten. The source material was peripheral blood. The chain joins TRBV24-1 to TRBJ2-5; possible D gene TRBD1, 7 bases. This receptor was taken from a woman in her late teens or twenties with stable Graves' hyperthyroidism. The CDR3 sequence is CATSDLDRVREYETQYF. CDR3 nucleotide sequence: TGTGCCACCAGTGACCTCGACAGGGTTCGGGAGTATGAGACCCAGTACTTC.